The T cell receptor (beta chain) described here comes from a study of blood T cell repertoires in COVID-19. Study overall: Whether acute or convalescent, the COVID-19 samples came from the United States, Italy and Spain. In each case, the material was cDNA or gDNA derived from T cells, B-cell-depleted T cells, or PBMCs.

Under the authors' procedure: Amplified reference gene primers provided the basis for estimating nucleated cell counts. Measured with immunoSEQ multiplex PCR; TCRdb has only the in-frame clones, and not every one. That table supplies the V and J calls and clone size; D and trimming were determined from the DNA. The data hold roughly 260,000 clones, with 65% to 90% observed a single time. The TCR comes from a woman in her 70s with acute or convalescent COVID-19. The sample consisted of peripheral blood.

The CDR3 region has the DNA TGTGCCAGCAGCTCGGACAGGGCCCTTAATTCACCCCTCCACTTT. As protein: CASSSDRALNSPLHF. The V call is TRBV7-2, the J call TRBJ1-6, with 8 bases fitting TRBD1. V was pared by 4 bases and J by 6 bases, with 5 bases of the junction left unmatched. CDR3 size: 15 residues. CDR1 and CDR2 from the germline V gene are SGHTA and FQGNSA.